This T cell receptor (beta chain) appears in the sequencing data of a study of beta chain features in type 1 diabetes. Study observations and caveats: Sequencing of cDNA might inflate the share of cells that strongly express TCR. Individuals with type 1 diabetes displayed fewer insertions and more deletions at VDJ junctions.

Every bit of the isolated RNA underwent reverse transcription, so sequencing read expressed TCRB transcripts. TCRdb's table, derived via immunoSEQ multiplex PCR, lists solely in-frame clones and lacks some. The table records around 430,000 clones, approximately 31% of them present only once. Via the markers CD45RO/CCR7/CD25/CD127/CD95/CD27, stem cell-like memory, regulatory, central memory and naive CD4+ cells were sorted. This CDR3 spans 13 amino acids. V lost 7 bases and J lost 3, with 10 bases in between. CDR1 and CDR2 (germline): ENHRY, SYGVKD. With regard to this clone: The antigen is not known.

The receptor was derived from a man aged 18 to 29 in good health. The sample taken for sequencing was naive CD4+ T cells from blood. J is TRBJ2-1 and V is TRBV10-3; D remains ambiguous. CDR3 DNA sequence: TGTGCCATCACGGACCAAGACTACAATGAGCAGTTCTTC. Encoded protein: CAITDQDYNEQFF.